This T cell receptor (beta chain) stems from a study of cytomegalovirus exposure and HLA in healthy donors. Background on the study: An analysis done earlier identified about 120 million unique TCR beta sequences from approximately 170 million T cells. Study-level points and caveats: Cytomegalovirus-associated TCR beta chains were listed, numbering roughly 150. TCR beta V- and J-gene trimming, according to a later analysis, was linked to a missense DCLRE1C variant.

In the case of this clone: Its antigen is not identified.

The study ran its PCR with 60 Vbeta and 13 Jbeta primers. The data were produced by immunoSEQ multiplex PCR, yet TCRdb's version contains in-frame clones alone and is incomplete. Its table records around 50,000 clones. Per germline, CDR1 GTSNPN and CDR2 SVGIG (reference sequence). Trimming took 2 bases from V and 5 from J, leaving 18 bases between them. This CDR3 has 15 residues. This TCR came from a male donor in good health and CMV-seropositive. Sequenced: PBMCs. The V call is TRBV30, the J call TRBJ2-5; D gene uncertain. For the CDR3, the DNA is TGTGCCTGGAGTTCCCTGAGGAAGCTTTTCGAGACCCAGTACTTC. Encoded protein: CAWSSLRKLFETQYF.